This T cell receptor (beta chain) is from a study of cytomegalovirus exposure and HLA in healthy donors. CDR3 length equals 14 residues. With 6 bases clipped from V and 7 bases from J, the junction kept 7 bases outside the gene matches. The germline gives CDR1 MNHEY, CDR2 SVGAGI. Findings of the study overall: In a later analysis, HLA-associated beta chains showed higher expansion and lower generation probabilities than comparable chains. Most CMV-associated TCR beta chains were later found to appear HLA-restricted.

The PCR ran on 60 Vbeta and 13 Jbeta primers. Data came from immunoSEQ multiplex PCR; TCRdb stores just in-frame clones and leaves some out. The sample has more than 95,000 clones, and its top ten clones hold less than 3%. Of note for this clone: What it recognizes is unknown.

Sequencing was carried out using PBMCs. V gene TRBV6-5 combines with J gene TRBJ2-2, with TRBD1 matching over 8 bases. The sequence came from a man aged 25 to 40 in good health and CMV-seronegative. CDR3 in DNA: TGTGCCAGCAGCTCAGGGGGCGCCGGCGGGGAGCTGTTTTTT. This sequence encodes CASSSGGAGGELFF.